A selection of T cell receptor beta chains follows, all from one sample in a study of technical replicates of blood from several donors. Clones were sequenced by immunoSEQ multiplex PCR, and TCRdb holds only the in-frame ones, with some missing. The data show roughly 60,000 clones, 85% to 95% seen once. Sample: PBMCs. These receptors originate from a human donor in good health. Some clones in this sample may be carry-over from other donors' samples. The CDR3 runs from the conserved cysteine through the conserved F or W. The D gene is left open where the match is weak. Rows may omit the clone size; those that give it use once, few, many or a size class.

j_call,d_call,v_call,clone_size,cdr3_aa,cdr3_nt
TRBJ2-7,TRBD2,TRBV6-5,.,CASSYRTSGSYEQYF,TGTGCCAGCAGTTACCGGACTAGCGGCTCCTACGAGCAGTACTTC
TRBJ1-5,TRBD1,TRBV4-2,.,CASSQPGTGNQPQHF,TGTGCCAGCAGCCAACCCGGGACAGGGAATCAGCCCCAGCATTTT
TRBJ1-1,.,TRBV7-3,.,CASSPLPGVNTEAFF,TGTGCCAGCAGCCCCCTTCCGGGGGTGAACACTGAAGCTTTCTTT
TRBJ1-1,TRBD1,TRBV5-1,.,CASRTGAAVNTEAFF,TGCGCCAGCAGGACAGGGGCAGCGGTGAACACTGAAGCTTTCTTT
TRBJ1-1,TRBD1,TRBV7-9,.,CASSPGQGMNTEAFF,TGTGCCAGCAGCCCTGGACAGGGGATGAACACTGAAGCTTTCTTT
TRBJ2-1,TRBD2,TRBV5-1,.,CASQAGAGYGSYNEQFF,TGCGCCAGCCAAGCGGGGGCCGGTTATGGCTCCTACAATGAGCAGTTCTTC
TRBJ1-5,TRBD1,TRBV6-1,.,CASSESGGNQPQHF,TGTGCCAGCAGTGAATCAGGGGGTAATCAGCCCCAGCATTTT
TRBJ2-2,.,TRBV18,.,CASSGQGELFF,TGTGCCAGCTCCGGACAGGGGGAGCTGTTTTTT
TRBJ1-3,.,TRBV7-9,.,CASSQSRGSGNTIYF,TGTGCCAGCAGCCAATCGAGGGGGTCTGGAAACACCATATATTTT
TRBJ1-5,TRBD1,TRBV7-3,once,CARWTGGFAGQPQHF,TGTGCCAGGTGGACAGGGGGGTTTGCTGGTCAGCCCCAGCATTTT
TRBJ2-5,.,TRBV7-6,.,CASSLVQATPETQYF,TGTGCCAGCAGCTTAGTTCAGGCCACCCCAGAGACCCAGTACTTC
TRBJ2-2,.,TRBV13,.,CASSWVRGNTGELFF,TGTGCCAGCAGCTGGGTCAGGGGGAACACCGGGGAGCTGTTTTTT
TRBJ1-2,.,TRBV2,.,CATQRGNYGYTF,TGTGCCACCCAGAGGGGGAACTATGGCTACACCTTC
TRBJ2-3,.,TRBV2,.,CASSPNLGLLLDTQYF,TGTGCCAGCAGTCCCAACCTGGGACTCCTCCTAGATACGCAGTATTTT
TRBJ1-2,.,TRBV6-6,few,CASRGGPDGYTF,TGTGCCAGCAGGGGGGGACCGGATGGCTACACCTTC
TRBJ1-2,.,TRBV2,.,CASSDGQAPQGYTF,TGTGCCAGCAGTGATGGGCAGGCCCCCCAAGGCTACACCTTC
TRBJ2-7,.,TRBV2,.,CASKEGTYEQYF,TGTGCCAGCAAGGAGGGAACCTACGAGCAGTACTTC
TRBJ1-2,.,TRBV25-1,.,CASRHPRQVNNYGYTF,TGTGCCAGCAGACACCCTAGACAGGTCAATAACTATGGCTACACCTTC
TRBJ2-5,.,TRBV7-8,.,CASSSRETQYF,TGTGCCAGCAGCTCTCGGGAGACCCAGTACTTC
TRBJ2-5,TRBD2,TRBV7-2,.,CASSVGTSGGGETQYF,TGTGCCAGCAGCGTGGGAACTAGCGGGGGGGGAGAGACCCAGTACTTC
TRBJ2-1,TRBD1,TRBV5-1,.,CASRGTGVPYNEQFF,TGCGCCAGCAGGGGGACAGGGGTACCTTACAATGAGCAGTTCTTC
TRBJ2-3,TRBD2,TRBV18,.,CASSTLAGGGDTQYF,TGTGCCAGCTCAACTCTAGCGGGAGGTGGAGATACGCAGTATTTT
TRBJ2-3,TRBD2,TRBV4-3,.,CASSHQSGGALTTDTQYF,TGCGCCAGCAGCCACCAGAGCGGGGGGGCCCTTACCACAGATACGCAGTATTTT